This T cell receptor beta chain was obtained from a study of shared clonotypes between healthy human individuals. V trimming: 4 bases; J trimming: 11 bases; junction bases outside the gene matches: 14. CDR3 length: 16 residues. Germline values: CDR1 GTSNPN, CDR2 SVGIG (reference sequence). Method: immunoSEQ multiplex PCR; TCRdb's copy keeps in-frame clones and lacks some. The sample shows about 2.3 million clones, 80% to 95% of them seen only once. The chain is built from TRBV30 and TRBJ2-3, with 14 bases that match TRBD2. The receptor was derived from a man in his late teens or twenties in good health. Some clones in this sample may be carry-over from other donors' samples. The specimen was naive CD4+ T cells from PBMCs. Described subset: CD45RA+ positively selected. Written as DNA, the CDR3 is TGTGCCTGGATGGGGCCCGGGACTAGCGGGAGCAAGGGGCAGTATTTT. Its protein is CAWMGPGTSGSKGQYF. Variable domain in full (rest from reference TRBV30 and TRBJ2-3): SQTIHQWPATLVQPVGSPLSLECTVEGTSNPNLYWYRQAAGRGLQLLFYSVGIGQISSEVPQNLSASRPQDRQFILSSKKLLLSDSGFYLCAWMGPGTSGSKGQYFGPGTRLTVL.